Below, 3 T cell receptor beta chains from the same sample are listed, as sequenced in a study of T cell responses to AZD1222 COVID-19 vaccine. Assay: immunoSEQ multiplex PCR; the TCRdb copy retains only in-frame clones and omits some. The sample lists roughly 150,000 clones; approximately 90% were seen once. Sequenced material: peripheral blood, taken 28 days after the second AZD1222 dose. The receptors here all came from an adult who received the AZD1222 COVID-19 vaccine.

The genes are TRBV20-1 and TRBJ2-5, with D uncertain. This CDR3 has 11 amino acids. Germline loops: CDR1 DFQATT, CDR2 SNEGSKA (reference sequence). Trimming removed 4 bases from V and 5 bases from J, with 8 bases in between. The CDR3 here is CSAKITETQYF. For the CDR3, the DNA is TGCAGTGCTAAAATCACGGAGACCCAGTACTTC.

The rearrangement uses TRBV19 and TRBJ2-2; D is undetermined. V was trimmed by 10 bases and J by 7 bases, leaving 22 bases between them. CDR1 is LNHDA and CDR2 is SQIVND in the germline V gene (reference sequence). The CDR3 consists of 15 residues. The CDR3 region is CATSSLSFLGGELFF. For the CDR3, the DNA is TGTGCCACCTCTAGTCTCTCGTTCCTGGGCGGGGAGCTGTTTTTT.

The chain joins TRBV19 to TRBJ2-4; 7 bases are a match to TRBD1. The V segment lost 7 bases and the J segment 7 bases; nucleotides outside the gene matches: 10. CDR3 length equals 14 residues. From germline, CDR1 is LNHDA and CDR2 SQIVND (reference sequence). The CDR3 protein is CASTPDRAGNIQYF. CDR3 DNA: TGTGCCAGTACCCCCGACAGGGCTGGGAACATTCAGTACTTC. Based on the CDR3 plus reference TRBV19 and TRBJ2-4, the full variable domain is DGGITQSPKYLFRKEGQNVTLSCEQNLNHDAMYWYRQDPGQGLRLIYYSQIVNDFQKGDIAEGYSVSREKKESFPLTVTSAQKNPTAFYLCASTPDRAGNIQYFGAGTRLSVL.